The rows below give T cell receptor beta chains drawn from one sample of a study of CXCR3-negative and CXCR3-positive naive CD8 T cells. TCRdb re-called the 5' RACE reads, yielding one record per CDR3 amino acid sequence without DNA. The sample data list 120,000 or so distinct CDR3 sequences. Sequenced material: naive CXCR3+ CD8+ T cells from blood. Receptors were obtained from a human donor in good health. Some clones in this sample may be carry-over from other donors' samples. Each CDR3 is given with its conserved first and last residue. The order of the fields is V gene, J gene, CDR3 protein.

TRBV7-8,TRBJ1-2,CASSLVGRENIPYGYTF
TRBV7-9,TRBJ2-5,CASQRSQETQYF
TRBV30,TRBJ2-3,CATRDRGTDTQYF
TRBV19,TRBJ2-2,CASMPLTGELFF
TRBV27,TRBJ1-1,CASSASRGAEAFF
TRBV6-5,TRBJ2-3,CASSYRDGDTDTQYF
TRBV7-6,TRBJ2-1,CASSLGTVYNEQFF
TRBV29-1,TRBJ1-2,CSVEDPGSNYGYTF
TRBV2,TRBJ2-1,CASRTRLAGNEQFF
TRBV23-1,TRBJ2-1,CASLPPPMTGDPYNEQFF
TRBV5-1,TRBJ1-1,CASSLSGSHTEAFF
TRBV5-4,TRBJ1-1,CASSLREDTEAFF
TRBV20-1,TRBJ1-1,CSARWIKTGDTEAFF
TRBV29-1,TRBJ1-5,CSVQTEINQPQHF
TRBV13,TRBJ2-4,CASSFTGGVNIQYF
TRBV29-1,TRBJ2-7,CSVEDLTEQYF
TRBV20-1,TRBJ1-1,CSAWDRGFSLAEAFF
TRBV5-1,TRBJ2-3,CASRTTDTQYF
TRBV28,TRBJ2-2,CASNKDRVNTGELFF
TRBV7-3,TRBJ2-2,CASSFGGSNTGELFF
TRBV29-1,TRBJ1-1,CSVEGTGPEAFF
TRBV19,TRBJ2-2,CASSIRLAGGYTGELFF